Shown below are 16 T cell receptor beta chains from a single sample sequenced in a study of graft-versus-host responses after intestinal transplantation (dated by TCRdb to the early 2020s). Libraries were prepared through the immunoSEQ multiplex PCR assay. What TCRdb holds here is the immuneACCESS table cut down to in-frame rearrangements. Part of the clones is not present; checked against another copy, under half of the missing clones reflect an unresolved V gene, and the others are unexplained. Across this sample there are tens of thousands of clones, with 85% to 95% seen only once. 43% of the sample lies in the top ten. The starting material was PBMCs, obtained roughly 260 days after intestinal transplant. These receptor sequences come from a human patient who received an intestinal transplant, so some T cells may come from the graft donor.

This clone was picked up a small number of times. This chain uses TRBV19 with TRBJ1-2, with 7 bases identical to TRBD1. Trimming cost V 4 bases and J 0 bases; bases outside gene matches: 8. The germline gives CDR1 LNHDA, CDR2 SQIVND (reference sequence). The CDR3 runs 16 residues. In DNA form, the CDR3 reads TGTGCCAGTAGTACTTACAGGGGTCAAGCTAACTATGGCTACACCTTC. Amino acid sequence: CASSTYRGQANYGYTF.

This sequence joins TRBV6-1 and TRBJ2-7; TRBD2 agrees at 12 bases. Trimming removed 4 bases from V and 1 base from J; junction bases left unmatched: 8. The germline gives CDR1 MNHNS, CDR2 SASEGT. CDR3 size: 17 residues. CDR3 DNA sequence: TGTGCCAGCAGTGGGCCCTTGGGGACTAGCGGGTCCTACGAGCAGTACTTC. Amino acids: CASSGPLGTSGSYEQYF.

The CDR3 loop is CATSPPGLAGSSYEQYF. CDR3 nucleotide sequence: TGTGCCACCAGCCCTCCGGGACTAGCGGGGAGCTCCTACGAGCAGTACTTC. This chain connects TRBV15 to TRBJ2-7; 13 nucleotides line up with TRBD2. Germline CDR1 is LNHNV and CDR2 is YYDKDF (reference sequence). The CDR3 sequence is 17 residues long. V shed 5 bases, J shed 0 bases, and the junction held 7 bases outside the gene matches. The full variable domain, completed using reference TRBV15 and TRBJ2-7, is DAMVIQNPRYQVTQFGKPVTLSCSQTLNHNVMYWYQQKSSQAPKLLFHYYDKDFNNEADTPDNFQSRRPNTSFCFLDIRSPGLGDTAMYLCATSPPGLAGSSYEQYFGPGTRLTVT.

By proportion, this clone is large (0.1 to 1%). The rearrangement joins TRBV7-9 to TRBJ2-2; the D call may be TRBD1 or TRBD2 (5 bases each). In germline, CDR1 is SEHNR, CDR2 FQNEAQ (reference sequence). The CDR3 loop spans 16 amino acids. The V and J ends lost 4 bases and 3 bases respectively, with 15 bases between them. Here the CDR3 reads CASSSTGTTHTGELFF. As DNA, the CDR3 is TGTGCCAGCAGCTCGACCGGGACGACCCACACCGGGGAGCTGTTTTTT. Supplemented by reference TRBV7-9 and TRBJ2-2, the full variable domain reads DTGVSQNPRHKITKRGQNVTFRCDPISEHNRLYWYRQTLGQGPEFLTYFQNEAQLEKSRLLSDRFSAERPKGSFSTLEIQRTEQGDSAMYLCASSSTGTTHTGELFFGEGSRLTVL.

The chain uses TRBV27 and TRBJ2-4, with TRBD2 identical over 10 bases. This CDR3 has 18 amino acids. Germline trimming cut 0 bases from V and 5 bases from J; bases unmatched to any gene: 10. The germline CDR1 and CDR2 sequences are MNHEY and SMNVEV (reference sequence). The CDR3 sequence: CASSLSPLLTSGENIQYF. The CDR3 DNA follows: TGTGCCAGCAGTTTATCTCCCCTCCTTACTAGCGGGGAAAACATTCAGTACTTC.

This chain joins TRBV20-1 and TRBJ1-1, with no clear D. This CDR3 region has 11 residues. V lost 6 bases to trimming and J lost 1 base, with 6 bases between them. The germline gives CDR1 DFQATT, CDR2 SNEGSKA (reference sequence). The CDR3 DNA follows: TGCAGTGCCGCAGGGAACACTGAAGCTTTCTTT. Protein sequence: CSAAGNTEAFF.

The chain uses TRBV28 and TRBJ1-2; D remains unclear. CDR3 length: 13 residues. The germline CDR1 and CDR2 sequences are MDHEN and SYDVKM. The V end lost 8 bases, the J end lost 3 bases, and 13 bases lay between the germline ends. CDR3 DNA sequence: TGTGCCAGCTCCCCCCCCACTTACTATGGCTACACCTTC. Protein product: CASSPPTYYGYTF.

This CDR3 reads CASSYSTGGVHEQYF. DNA for the CDR3: TGTGCCAGCAGTTACTCGACAGGGGGCGTCCACGAGCAGTACTTC. This sequence joins TRBV6-5 and TRBJ2-7; 10 bases are shared with TRBD1. The CDR3 loop spans 15 amino acids. The germline V gene encodes CDR1 MNHEY and CDR2 SVGAGI. J gave up 5 bases and V 0 bases, and 4 bases lay outside the gene matches.

In nucleotides, the CDR3 is TGTGCCAGCAGTTACCAGAACATGAACACTGAAGCTTTCTTT. This gives the protein CASSYQNMNTEAFF. The J gene is TRBJ1-1, the V gene TRBV6-6; D not certain. Per the germline V gene, CDR1 is MNHNY and CDR2 is SVGAGI (reference sequence). The CDR3 extends over 14 amino acids. Trimming removed 2 bases from V and 0 bases from J, with 7 bases in between.

The rearrangement joins TRBV27 to TRBJ2-2, with D unclear. Germline CDR1 MNHEY, CDR2 SMNVEV (reference sequence). The ends were cut back, 6 bases at V and 8 bases at J, with 16 bases in the middle. The CDR3 spans 14 residues. In nucleotides, the CDR3 is TGTGCCAGCAGACCCTTCTTAGCCAAAGGGGAGCTGTTTTTT. Translating gives CASRPFLAKGELFF.

The chain joins TRBV18 to TRBJ2-3; D remains ambiguous. Germline loops: CDR1 KGHSH, CDR2 LQKENI. The V gene lost 4 bases and the J gene lost 2 bases, with 4 bases spanning the gap. This CDR3 has 12 residues. CDR3 nucleotide sequence: TGTGCCAGCTCACTTCTCACAGATACGCAGTATTTT. Its translation: CASSLLTDTQYF.

The rearrangement uses TRBV10-3 and TRBJ1-4; weak D call: TRBD1 (5 bases). V was shortened by 0 bases and J by 4 bases, with 9 bases between the two germline ends. Germline V gives CDR1 ENHRY, CDR2 SYGVKD. This CDR3 spans 15 amino acids. In nucleotides, the CDR3 is TGTGCCATCAGTGAGTCGACAGCTCTTAATGAAAAACTGTTTTTT. Its translation is CAISESTALNEKLFF.

The chain recombines TRBV9 with TRBJ2-5; D is possibly TRBD1 or TRBD2 (5 bases each). The CDR3 consists of 15 residues. Trimming left V 0 bases short and J 2 bases short, with 11 bases between. CDR1 is SGDLS, CDR2 YYNGEE, per germline. CDR3 sequence (DNA): TGTGCCAGCAGCGTAGAGGCTGGGGGACAAGAGACCCAGTACTTC. Amino acids: CASSVEAGGQETQYF.

The chain combines TRBV5-1 with TRBJ2-1; 7 bases align to TRBD2. The CDR3 is 16 residues long. Trimming at V came to 4 bases and at J to 2 bases, leaving 9 bases not matched to a gene. Germline V gives CDR1 SGHRS, CDR2 YFSETQ. The CDR3 DNA follows: TGCGCCAGCAGCAGGACTAGTGGGGGACCCTACAATGAGCAGTTCTTC. Its translation is CASSRTSGGPYNEQFF.

This chain connects TRBV19 to TRBJ2-1; no definite D call. V was cut by 5 bases and J by 3 bases, with 14 bases left in between. The CDR3 is 15 amino acids. Germline V gene sequence: CDR1 LNHDA, CDR2 SQIVND (reference sequence). The CDR3 DNA reads TGTGCCAGTAGTGATAGTGTTGGAGTCTACAATGAGCAGTTCTTC. It specifies CASSDSVGVYNEQFF.

The chain uses TRBV9 and TRBJ2-3; 9 nucleotides line up with TRBD1. CDR1 SGDLS and CDR2 YYNGEE come from the germline V gene. J gave up 2 bases and V 3 bases, and 7 bases lay outside the gene matches. The CDR3 spans 16 residues. Here the CDR3 DNA reads TGTGCCAGCAGCGGCCGGACAGGGGAGGACACAGATACGCAGTATTTT. This encodes CASSGRTGEDTDTQYF.